This T cell receptor (beta chain) comes out of a study of beta chain features in type 1 diabetes. Study-wide results and caveats: PCR might favor shorter templates, but any such skew would affect patients and controls equally. For Type 1 diabetes patients, all four CD4+ subsets carried TCRB CDR3s that were moderately but significantly shorter.

Worth noting for this clone: Its cognate antigen is unknown. In the same sample, other DNA sequences code for this CDR3.

Each sorted population was over 95% pure. Reverse transcribing all isolated RNA meant expressed TCRB transcripts were sequenced. Sequencing was performed with immunoSEQ multiplex PCR; in TCRdb, only in-frame clones are kept and a portion is missing. The sample lists 300,000 or so clones; roughly a tenth were seen once. Material for sequencing was central memory CD4+ T cells from blood. The sequence derives from a man aged 30 to 45 with type 1 diabetes.

CDR3 nucleotide sequence: TGTGCCAGCAGCCGCGACAGGAACTATGGCTACACCTTC. Protein sequence: CASSRDRNYGYTF. The rearrangement uses TRBV11-2 and TRBJ1-2, with a possible D match to TRBD1 (6 bases). V was shortened by 5 bases and J by 2 bases, with 9 bases between the two germline ends. Germline lookup yields CDR1 SGHAT and CDR2 FQNNGV. The CDR3 sequence is 13 residues long.